Listed here are 12 T cell receptor beta chains from one sample, sequenced in a study of T cells in Graves' hyperthyroidism and ophthalmopathy. What was amplified from RNA transcripts were TCR beta CDR3 regions. First-round RT-PCR with HTBI primers amplified the TCR CDR3 region. Using its own MiXCR run on the multiplex PCR reads, TCRdb lists one record per CDR3 protein. The sample has over 650,000 distinct CDR3 sequences; 15% to 20% are singletons. Sequencing was done on a sample of blood. These receptors were obtained from a man younger than 30 with Graves' hyperthyroidism.

V and J are TRBV20-1 and TRBJ2-7; D remains unclear. The V end lost 1 base, the J end lost 2 bases, and 9 bases lay between the germline ends. The CDR3 covers 13 residues. Germline lookup yields CDR1 DFQATT and CDR2 SNEGSKA (reference sequence). The CDR3 loop reads CSARGTATYEQYF. The CDR3 DNA reads as TGCAGTGCTAGAGGGACCGCGACCTACGAGCAGTACTTC.

A few counts support this clonotype. The V gene is TRBV28, the J gene TRBJ2-3; D is uncertain. CDR3 length equals 14 residues. From germline, CDR1 is MDHEN and CDR2 SYDVKM. V was trimmed by 9 bases and J by 0 bases, leaving 13 bases between them. CDR3 sequence (DNA): TGTGCCAGTACCAGTTGGCCGAGCACAGATACGCAGTATTTT. Translating gives CASTSWPSTDTQYF.

In this sample, this clonotype turned up a few times. The CDR3 nucleotides read TGCGCCAGCAGCGGGACAGGGGCGGGGGCCTACGAGCAGTACTTC. Encoded protein: CASSGTGAGAYEQYF. This chain uses TRBV5-1 with TRBJ2-7; 10 bases are shared with TRBD1. With V trimmed by 4 bases and J by 2 bases, 6 bases remained unmatched. Per the germline V gene, CDR1 is SGHRS and CDR2 is YFSETQ. The CDR3 is 15 amino acids.

The rearrangement links TRBV20-1 to TRBJ2-1, with 8 bases aligning to TRBD2. The CDR3 extends over 14 amino acids. From germline, CDR1 is DFQATT and CDR2 SNEGSKA (reference sequence). J lost 8 bases, V lost 6 bases, and 12 bases had no gene match. CDR3 sequence: CSALGLGNGDEQFF. The CDR3 coding sequence is TGCAGTGCCTTGGGACTAGGGAACGGAGATGAGCAGTTCTTC.

This clonotype was seen at least ten times. This chain connects TRBV28 to TRBJ1-1; D unresolved. The CDR3 spans 16 residues. The germline gives CDR1 MDHEN, CDR2 SYDVKM. The V end lost 3 bases, the J end lost 0 bases, and 14 bases lay between the germline ends. DNA of the CDR3: TGTGCCAGCAGTTTCCAGAGGACGGACCTGAACACTGAAGCTTTCTTT. Translated: CASSFQRTDLNTEAFF.

This clonotype was recorded many times. The chain joins TRBV28 to TRBJ2-3; 11 bases are shared with TRBD1. V shed 6 bases and J 7 bases; nucleotides not matched to a gene: 6. CDR1 is MDHEN, CDR2 SYDVKM, per germline. The CDR3 covers 14 residues. This CDR3 is CASSFGTGGYTQYF. Written as DNA, the CDR3 is TGTGCCAGCAGCTTCGGGACAGGGGGATATACGCAGTATTTT.

This clonotype appeared a few times. V is TRBV7-9 and J is TRBJ2-5; D perhaps matches TRBD1 (5 bases). The V and J ends lost 8 bases and 5 bases respectively, with 9 bases between them. CDR3 length: 11 amino acids. The germline V gene has CDR1 SEHNR and CDR2 FQNEAQ (reference sequence). The CDR3 here is CASVYRETQYF. As DNA, the CDR3 is TGTGCCAGCGTTTACAGGGAGACCCAGTACTTC.

The chain couples TRBV27 to TRBJ2-5, with D perhaps TRBD2 (6 bases). The V gene lost 3 bases and the J gene lost 5 bases, with 22 bases spanning the gap. Germline loops: CDR1 MNHEY, CDR2 SMNVEV (reference sequence). The CDR3 is 17 residues long. DNA of the CDR3: TGTGCCAGCAGTTTCACCGGGACTTATGGTTATGCGGAGACCCAGTACTTC. Translating gives CASSFTGTYGYAETQYF.

This clonotype was seen at least ten times. The J gene is TRBJ2-7, the V gene TRBV11-2; D possibly matches TRBD1 or TRBD2 (5 bases each). This CDR3 comprises 16 residues. V dropped 4 bases and J dropped 0 bases, with 16 bases sitting between them. Per germline, CDR1 SGHAT and CDR2 FQNNGV. Here the CDR3 DNA reads TGTGCCAGCAGCTCCCTTCGTGGGACCCGCTCCTACGAGCAGTACTTC. This codes for CASSSLRGTRSYEQYF.

The chain links TRBV5-5 to TRBJ1-2; D remains ambiguous. Germline assignment: CDR1 SGHKS and CDR2 YYEKEE (reference sequence). Trimming took 1 base from V and 8 from J, leaving 12 bases between them. The CDR3 covers 13 residues. CDR3 DNA: TGTGCCAGCAGCTTGTCCTCAGGAGGAGGCTACACCTTC. It codes for CASSLSSGGGYTF. The whole variable domain, remainder taken from reference TRBV5-5 and TRBJ1-2, is DAGVTQSPTHLIKTRGQQVTLRCSPISGHKSVSWYQQVLGQGPQFIFQYYEKEERGRGNFPDRFSARQFPNYSSELNVNALLLGDSALYLCASSLSSGGGYTFGSGTRLTVV.

V and J are TRBV28 and TRBJ1-6; D is unresolved. With 9 bases removed from V and 8 bases from J, the gap between germline ends came to 14 bases. The CDR3 sequence is 13 residues long. Germline values: CDR1 MDHEN, CDR2 SYDVKM. CDR3 nucleotide sequence: TGTGCCAGTAGAGGACGGTCAGATTCACCCCTCCACTTT. Translating gives CASRGRSDSPLHF.

This clonotype has a count of ten or more. The chain joins TRBV6-2 or TRBV6-3 to TRBJ1-2; the D is unclear. The CDR3 has 14 amino acids. The ends were cut back, 0 bases at V and 2 bases at J, with 7 bases in the middle. The V gene's germline CDR1 is MNHEY and CDR2 SVGEGT. The DNA of the CDR3 is TGTGCCAGCAGTTACTCAAGATTCAACTATGGCTACACCTTC. Translated: CASSYSRFNYGYTF.